The 9 T cell receptor beta chains in this list originate from one sample, sequenced in a study of Ad26.COV2.S vaccination and SARS-CoV-2 variants. Data came from immunoSEQ multiplex PCR; TCRdb stores just in-frame clones and leaves some out. The data contain roughly 700,000 clones, 89% of them singletons. Specified treatment: some 20 received Ad26.COV2.S at low or high dose, single or two shots; 5 received placebo; per-sample allocation not given. Sampling happened 63 days after the first vaccine or placebo injection. The input for sequencing was peripheral blood, taken in a trial of Ad26.COV2.S vaccine versus placebo. The source of these receptors is a person between 18 and 59 years old who received the Ad26.COV2.S COVID-19 vaccine or a placebo.

This chain connects TRBV21-1 to TRBJ1-6; the D segment call TRBD1 is taken from the table without a DNA check. TRBV21-1 is designated a pseudogene. The CDR3 consists of 16 residues. The chain's CDR3 is CASSKVRGRVASPLHF. The CDR3 bases are TGTGCCAGCAGCAAAGTTCGCGGCAGGGTAGCTTCACCCCTCCACTTT.

This clone was counted a single time. One end of the junction varies from germline; a read error may be responsible. The chain carries TRBV19 and TRBJ2-2, with TRBD2 identical over 12 bases. Germline V CDR1 and CDR2: LNHDA, SQIVND (reference sequence). The CDR3 length is 16 residues. The CDR3 DNA is TGTGCCAGTAGCCTTAAACTAGCGGGAGGTCCCGGGAAGCTGTTTTTT. The encoded protein is CASSLKLAGGPGKLFF.

The rearrangement joins TRBV6-1 to TRBJ1-2, with D possibly TRBD1 on 5 matching bases. V dropped 0 bases and J dropped 3 bases, with 14 bases sitting between them. Germline V gene lookup returns CDR1 MNHNS and CDR2 SASEGT. The CDR3 loop spans 16 amino acids. The CDR3 sequence is CASSEARGRADYGYTF. CDR3 DNA sequence: TGTGCCAGCAGTGAAGCGCGAGGCAGGGCTGACTATGGCTACACCTTC.

The chain recombines TRBV5-1 with TRBJ2-1, with D tentatively TRBD2 (5 bases). Trimming left V 0 bases short and J 3 bases short, with 10 bases between. The CDR3 has 15 amino acids. Germline assignment: CDR1 SGHRS and CDR2 YFSETQ. The CDR3 DNA follows: TGCGCCAGCAGCTTGGTGCCGGGGAGCTACAATGAGCAGTTCTTC. Its protein is CASSLVPGSYNEQFF.

The rearrangement joins TRBV3-1 (or the pseudogene TRBV3-2) to TRBJ2-5, with D perhaps TRBD2 (6 bases). Trimming shortened V by 0 bases and J by 6 bases, and 8 bases separated the two germline ends. The CDR3 is made up of 13 amino acids. Germline CDR1 and CDR2: LGHDT and YNNKEL (reference sequence). CDR3 sequence reads: CASSQEEGQTQYF. The CDR3 nucleotides read TGTGCCAGCAGCCAAGAGGAGGGCCAGACCCAGTACTTC.

The genes are TRBV3-1 (or the pseudogene TRBV3-2) and TRBJ2-5; perhaps D is TRBD1 or TRBD2 (5 bases each). The CDR3 contains 17 residues. V lost 1 base, J lost 7 bases, and 22 bases lay in between. The germline gives CDR1 LGHDT, CDR2 YNNKEL (reference sequence). CDR3 sequence (DNA): TGTGCCAGCAGCCAAGGACGTAGCAGGGACGCGAGGGGGACCCAGTACTTC. Amino acids: CASSQGRSRDARGTQYF.

The chain joins TRBV27 to TRBJ2-7; 8 nucleotides match TRBD2. CDR3 length: 13 amino acids. Per the germline V gene, CDR1 is MNHEY and CDR2 is SMNVEV (reference sequence). J lost 3 bases, V lost 5 bases, and 3 bases had no gene match. Here the CDR3 DNA reads TGTGCCAGCAGTCCGGGACTAGGCTACGAGCAGTACTTC. Amino acid sequence: CASSPGLGYEQYF.

The chain combines TRBV23-1 with TRBJ1-6; maybe TRBD1 (6 bases). TRBV23-1 qualifies as an ORF whose function is uncertain. The CDR3 is 14 residues long. V was cut by 7 bases and J by 11 bases, with 18 bases left in between. In DNA form, the CDR3 reads TGCGCCAGCACCCGGGACATCTTGGGGGCACCCCTCCACTTT. It codes for CASTRDILGAPLHF.

V gene TRBV12-3 or TRBV12-4 combines with J gene TRBJ1-2; 7 bases agree with TRBD1. The ends lost 6 bases at V and 8 bases at J; junction bases unmatched: 9. The CDR3 runs to 13 residues. The CDR3 DNA sequence: TGTGCCAGCAGATATACAGGGGCCGGGGGCTACACCTTC. Protein sequence: CASRYTGAGGYTF.